This is a list of T cell receptor beta chains from one sample in a study of cytomegalovirus exposure and HLA in healthy donors. Only in-frame clones appear in the TCRdb table, and some are missing; sequencing was by immunoSEQ multiplex PCR. The repertoire holds 250,000 or so clones, around 85% seen once, with over 1% in the top ten. Sequencing was performed on PBMCs. All receptors derive from a human donor in good health. The CDR3 runs from the conserved cysteine through the conserved F or W. The order of the fields is clone size, V gene, D gene, J gene, CDR3 protein, CDR3 DNA. A D gene is named only where the DNA matches it firmly. Size is stated for part of the rows, as once, few or many counts, or as a class when the clone is expanded.

-	TRBV29-1	TRBD2	TRBJ2-1	CSVARGLAANEQFF	TGCAGCGTTGCCCGTGGGCTAGCGGCAAATGAGCAGTTCTTC
-	TRBV5-1	TRBD1	TRBJ2-7	CASSLAPGQGPYEQYF	TGCGCCAGCAGCTTGGCTCCTGGACAGGGCCCCTACGAGCAGTACTTC
-	TRBV15	TRBD2	TRBJ2-1	CATSRDGLGPKQFF	TGTGCCACCAGCAGAGACGGACTAGGGCCCAAGCAGTTCTTC
-	TRBV6-1	TRBD1	TRBJ2-7	CASSWVKGQGNEQYF	TGTGCCAGCAGCTGGGTCAAGGGACAGGGAAACGAGCAGTACTTC
-	TRBV7-2	-	TRBJ2-5	CASSLFTEKTQYF	TGTGCCAGCAGCTTATTTACAGAAAAGACCCAGTACTTC
few	TRBV19	-	TRBJ2-7	CASKIQGGEQYF	TGTGCCAGCAAGATTCAGGGGGGCGAGCAGTACTTC
-	TRBV10-3	TRBD1	TRBJ1-2	CAISEGQGNYGYTF	TGTGCCATCAGTGAGGGACAGGGTAACTATGGCTACACCTTC
-	TRBV11-2	TRBD1	TRBJ1-4	CASSSLGGTGRIGEKLFF	TGTGCCAGCAGCTCCCTTGGGGGGACAGGGAGGATAGGTGAAAAACTGTTTTTT
-	TRBV5-1	TRBD1	TRBJ1-1	CASSLKGAATEAFF	TGCGCCAGCAGCTTGAAGGGGGCTGCCACTGAAGCTTTCTTT
-	TRBV28	-	TRBJ1-4	CASSLGGATNEKLFF	TGTGCCAGCAGTTTAGGCGGTGCAACTAATGAAAAACTGTTTTTT
-	TRBV7-9	TRBD1	TRBJ2-7	CASGQGSYEQYF	TGTGCCAGCGGACAGGGTTCCTACGAGCAGTACTTC
-	TRBV5-6	TRBD1	TRBJ1-5	CASSLDRGDYQPQHF	TGTGCCAGCAGCCTGGACAGGGGGGACTATCAGCCCCAGCATTTT
-	TRBV5-1	-	TRBJ2-5	CASSLAASVQETQYF	TGCGCCAGCAGCTTGGCGGCTAGCGTCCAAGAGACCCAGTACTTC
-	TRBV2	TRBD2	TRBJ2-3	CASRKGLAGASTDTQYF	TGTGCCAGCAGGAAGGGACTAGCGGGTGCTAGCACAGATACGCAGTATTTT
-	TRBV2	TRBD1	TRBJ2-7	CASGGQGNTEQYF	TGTGCCAGCGGGGGACAGGGGAATACCGAGCAGTACTTC
-	TRBV6-6	-	TRBJ2-7	CASTPSGQSSYEQYF	TGTGCCAGCACACCTTCCGGACAGAGCTCCTACGAGCAGTACTTC
-	TRBV27	TRBD1	TRBJ1-5	CASSFGGTGQPQHF	TGTGCCAGCAGTTTTGGAGGGACAGGTCAGCCCCAGCATTTT
-	TRBV7-9	TRBD1	TRBJ2-7	CASSYGQGEYEQYF	TGTGCCAGCAGCTACGGACAGGGAGAGTACGAGCAGTACTTC
-	TRBV18	TRBD1	TRBJ1-2	CASSLERTGNYGYTF	TGTGCCAGCTCACTCGAGAGGACAGGGAACTATGGCTACACCTTC
-	TRBV5-1	TRBD2	TRBJ2-3	CASSGSSGRPSTDTQYF	TGCGCCAGCAGCGGATCTAGCGGGAGGCCTAGCACAGATACGCAGTATTTT
-	TRBV28	TRBD2	TRBJ2-1	CASSPGTSGDNEQFF	TGTGCCAGCAGTCCCGGGACTAGCGGCGACAATGAGCAGTTCTTC
-	TRBV7-9	TRBD2	TRBJ2-1	CASSQGLAGTMIF	TGTGCCAGCAGCCAAGGACTAGCGGGGACTATGATCTTC
-	TRBV15	-	TRBJ2-3	CATSRDINTQYF	TGTGCCACCAGCAGAGATATAAATACGCAGTATTTT
few	TRBV30	-	TRBJ2-1	CAWSVPGPPDNEQFF	TGTGCCTGGAGTGTACCTGGGCCGCCCGACAATGAGCAGTTCTTC
-	TRBV27	-	TRBJ1-2	CASSLTGRRRNYGYTF	TGTGCCAGCAGTTTAACGGGAAGGAGGCGTAACTATGGCTACACCTTC
few	TRBV10-3	-	TRBJ2-3	CAINAADTQYF	TGTGCCATCAATGCGGCAGATACGCAGTATTTT
once	TRBV2	-	TRBJ2-7	CASRAGVAEQYF	TGTGCCAGCAGGGCAGGTGTCGCCGAGCAGTACTTC
-	TRBV19	TRBD1	TRBJ1-1	CASSISGQGWTEAFF	TGTGCCAGTAGTATATCGGGACAGGGATGGACTGAAGCTTTCTTT
-	TRBV28	-	TRBJ2-7	CASSLGGASSYEQYF	TGTGCCAGCAGTTTAGGGGGGGCTAGCTCCTACGAGCAGTACTTC
once	TRBV7-2	-	TRBJ1-2	CASSRDPTVNYGYTF	TGTGCCAGCAGCCGAGACCCGACAGTGAACTATGGCTACACCTTC
few	TRBV6-6	TRBD2	TRBJ2-7	CASSTSGSSYEQYF	TGTGCCAGCAGTACTAGCGGGAGTTCCTACGAGCAGTACTTC
-	TRBV7-6	-	TRBJ2-5	CASSLGSLEETQYF	TGTGCCAGCAGCTTAGGTTCACTAGAAGAGACCCAGTACTTC
-	TRBV15	-	TRBJ2-5	CATSRIERGETQYF	TGTGCCACCAGTCGGATAGAGCGTGGGGAGACCCAGTACTTC
-	TRBV6-1	-	TRBJ1-2	CASSETYRDYGYTF	TGTGCCAGCAGTGAAACATACAGGGACTATGGCTACACCTTC
-	TRBV28	TRBD1	TRBJ1-4	CATEDRANEKLFF	TGTGCCACCGAGGACAGGGCTAATGAAAAACTGTTTTTT
-	TRBV27	-	TRBJ1-4	CASSRGTNEKLFF	TGTGCCAGCAGTCGCGGCACCAATGAAAAACTGTTTTTT
-	TRBV11-2	-	TRBJ2-7	CASSPSHYEQYF	TGTGCCAGCAGCCCGTCACACTACGAGCAGTACTTC